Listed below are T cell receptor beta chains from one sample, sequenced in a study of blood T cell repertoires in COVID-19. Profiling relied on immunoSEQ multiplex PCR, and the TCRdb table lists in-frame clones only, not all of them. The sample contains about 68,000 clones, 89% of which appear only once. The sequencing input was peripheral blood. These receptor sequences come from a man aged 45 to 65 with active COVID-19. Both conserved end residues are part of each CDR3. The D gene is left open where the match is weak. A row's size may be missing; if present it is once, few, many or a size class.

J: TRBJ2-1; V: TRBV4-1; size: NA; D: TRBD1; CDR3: CASSQLTTGQGASEQFF
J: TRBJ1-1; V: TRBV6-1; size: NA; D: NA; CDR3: CASSEASTAAYAEAFF
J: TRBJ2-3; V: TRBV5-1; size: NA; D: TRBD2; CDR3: CASSSGLAFGDTQYF
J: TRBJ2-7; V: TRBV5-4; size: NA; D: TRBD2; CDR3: CASSRTSGVYEQYF
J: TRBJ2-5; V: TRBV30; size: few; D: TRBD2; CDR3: CAWSGPGGLETQYF
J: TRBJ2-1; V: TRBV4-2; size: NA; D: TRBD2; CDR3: CASSQDTSGGNNEQFF
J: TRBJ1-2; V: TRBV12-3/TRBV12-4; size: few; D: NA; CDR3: CASSSDSYGYTF
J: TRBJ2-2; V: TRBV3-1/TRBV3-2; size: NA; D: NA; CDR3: CASSPRQGGTKAGELFF
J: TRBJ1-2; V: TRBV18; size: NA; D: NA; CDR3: CASSPPRTTNGYTF
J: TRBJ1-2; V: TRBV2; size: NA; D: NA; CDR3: CASQHYNYGYTF
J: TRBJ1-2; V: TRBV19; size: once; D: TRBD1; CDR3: CASSPAGTGQLYGYTF
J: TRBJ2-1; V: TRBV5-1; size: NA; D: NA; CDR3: CASSPPGSYNEQFF
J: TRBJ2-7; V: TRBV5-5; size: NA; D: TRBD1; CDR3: CASSLGQGDYEQYF
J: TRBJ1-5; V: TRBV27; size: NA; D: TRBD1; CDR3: CASGTNRGAQPQHF
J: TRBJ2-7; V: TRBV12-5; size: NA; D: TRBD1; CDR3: CASGDRENSYEQYF
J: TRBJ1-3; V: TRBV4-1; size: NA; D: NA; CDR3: CASSQATGLENTIYF
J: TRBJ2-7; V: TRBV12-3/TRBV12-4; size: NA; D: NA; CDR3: CASRGRGGNEQYF
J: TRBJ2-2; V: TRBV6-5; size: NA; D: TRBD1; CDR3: CASISQGAGGELFF
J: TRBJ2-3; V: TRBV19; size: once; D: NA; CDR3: CASSIYRSTDTQYF
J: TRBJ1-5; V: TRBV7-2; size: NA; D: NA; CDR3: CASSPDSSRNQPQHF
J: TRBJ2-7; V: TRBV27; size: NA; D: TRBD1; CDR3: CASSFDRVGYEQYF
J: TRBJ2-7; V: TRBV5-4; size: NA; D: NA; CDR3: CASSTGASEGEQYF
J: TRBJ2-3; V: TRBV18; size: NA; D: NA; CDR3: CASSPYGGASTDTQYF
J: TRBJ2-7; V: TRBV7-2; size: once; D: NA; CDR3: CASSLTSGTNYEQYF
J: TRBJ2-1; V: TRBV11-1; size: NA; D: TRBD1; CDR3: CASTPGTGSYNEQFF
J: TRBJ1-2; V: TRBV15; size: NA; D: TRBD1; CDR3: CATSIGQGTHYGYTF
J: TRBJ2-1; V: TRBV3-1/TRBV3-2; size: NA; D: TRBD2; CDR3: CASSQTSGEVNEQFF
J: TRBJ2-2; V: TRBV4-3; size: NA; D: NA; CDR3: CASSQGRVSTGELFF
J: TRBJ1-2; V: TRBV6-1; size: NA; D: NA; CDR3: CASSEVVGGGDYGYTF
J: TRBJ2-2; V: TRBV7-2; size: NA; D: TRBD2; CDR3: CASSRSGSVNTGELFF
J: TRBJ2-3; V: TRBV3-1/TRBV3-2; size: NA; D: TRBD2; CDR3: CASSQDGTSGGSTQYF
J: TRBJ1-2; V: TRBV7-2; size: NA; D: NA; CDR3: CASSSGLFGTGYTF
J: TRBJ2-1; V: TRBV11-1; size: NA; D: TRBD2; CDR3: CASSLSGGAGNEQFF
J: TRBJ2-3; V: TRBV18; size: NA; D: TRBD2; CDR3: CASSPWTSGGSDTQYF
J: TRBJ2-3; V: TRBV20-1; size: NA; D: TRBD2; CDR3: CSASPPAGGLMQYF
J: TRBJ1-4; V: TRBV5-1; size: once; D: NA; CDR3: CASSSQGTNEKLFF
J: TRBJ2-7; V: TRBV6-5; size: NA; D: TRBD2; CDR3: CASTPGGYYEQYF
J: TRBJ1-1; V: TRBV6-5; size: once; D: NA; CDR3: CASTRQGNTEAFF
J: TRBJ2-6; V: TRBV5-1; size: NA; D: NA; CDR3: CASSLVGQRSGANVLTF
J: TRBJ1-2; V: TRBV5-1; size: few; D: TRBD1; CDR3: CASSVQGEDGYTF
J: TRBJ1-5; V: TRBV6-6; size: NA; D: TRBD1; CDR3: CASRDRENQPQHF
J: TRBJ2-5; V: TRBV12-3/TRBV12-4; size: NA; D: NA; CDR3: CASRGTNQETQYF
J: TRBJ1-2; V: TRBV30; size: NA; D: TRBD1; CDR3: CAWSVPGTGNYGYTF
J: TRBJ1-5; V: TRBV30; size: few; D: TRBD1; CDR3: CAWSADRGNQPQHF
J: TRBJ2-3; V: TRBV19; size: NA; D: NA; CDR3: CASRRAPGAGDIGTDTQYF
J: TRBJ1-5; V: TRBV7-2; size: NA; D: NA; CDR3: CASSFVPSNQPQHF
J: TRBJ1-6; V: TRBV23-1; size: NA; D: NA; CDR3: CAGPGGSPLHF
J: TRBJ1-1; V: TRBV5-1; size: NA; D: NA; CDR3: CASSFYKNTEAFF
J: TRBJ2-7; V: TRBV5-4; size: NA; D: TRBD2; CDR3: CASSPGLAGGYEQYF
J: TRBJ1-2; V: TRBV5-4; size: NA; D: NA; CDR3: CASSHRPGGAEGYTF
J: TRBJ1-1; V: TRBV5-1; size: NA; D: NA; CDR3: CASSLVTTDTEAFF
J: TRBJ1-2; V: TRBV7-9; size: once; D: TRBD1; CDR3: CASSPKDRANYGYTF
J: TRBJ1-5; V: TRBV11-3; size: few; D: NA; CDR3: CASSLGRRQEPNQPQHF
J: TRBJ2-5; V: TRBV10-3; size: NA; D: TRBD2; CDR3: CAINGGRGDETQYF
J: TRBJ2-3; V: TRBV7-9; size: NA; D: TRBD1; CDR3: CASSPTGSSTDTQYF